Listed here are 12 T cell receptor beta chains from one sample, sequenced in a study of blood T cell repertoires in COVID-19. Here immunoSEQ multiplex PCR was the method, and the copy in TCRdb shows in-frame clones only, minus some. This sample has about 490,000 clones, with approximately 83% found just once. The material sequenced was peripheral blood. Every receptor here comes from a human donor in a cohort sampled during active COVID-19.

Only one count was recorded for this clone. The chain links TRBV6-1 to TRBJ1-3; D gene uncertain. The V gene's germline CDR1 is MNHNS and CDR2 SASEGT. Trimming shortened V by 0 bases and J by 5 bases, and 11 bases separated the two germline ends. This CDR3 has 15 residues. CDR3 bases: TGTGCCAGCAGTGAAGCCGTCTTACTTCGAAACACCATATATTTT. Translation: CASSEAVLLRNTIYF.

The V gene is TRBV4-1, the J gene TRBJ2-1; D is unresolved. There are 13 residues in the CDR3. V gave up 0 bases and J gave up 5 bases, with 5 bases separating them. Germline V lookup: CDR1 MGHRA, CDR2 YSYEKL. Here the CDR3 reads CASSQDLDNEQFF. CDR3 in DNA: TGCGCCAGCAGCCAAGATCTCGACAATGAGCAGTTCTTC.

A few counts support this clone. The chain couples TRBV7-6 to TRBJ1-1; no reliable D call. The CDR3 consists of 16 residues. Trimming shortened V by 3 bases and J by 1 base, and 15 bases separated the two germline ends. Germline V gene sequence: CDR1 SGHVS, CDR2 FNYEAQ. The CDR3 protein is CASSFREAGANTEAFF. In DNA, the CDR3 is TGTGCCAGCAGCTTTAGAGAGGCGGGCGCGAACACTGAAGCTTTCTTT.

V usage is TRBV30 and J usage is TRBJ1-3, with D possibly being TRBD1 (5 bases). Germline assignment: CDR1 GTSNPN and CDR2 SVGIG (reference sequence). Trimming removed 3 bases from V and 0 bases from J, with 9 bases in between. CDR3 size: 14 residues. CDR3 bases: TGTGCCTGGAGGGCAGGGAACTCTGGAAACACCATATATTTT. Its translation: CAWRAGNSGNTIYF.

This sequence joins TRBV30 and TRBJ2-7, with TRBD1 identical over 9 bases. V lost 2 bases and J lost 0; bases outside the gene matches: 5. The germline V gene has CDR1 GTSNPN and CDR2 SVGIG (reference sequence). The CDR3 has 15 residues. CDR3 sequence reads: CAWSRGTGTSYEQYF. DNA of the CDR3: TGTGCCTGGAGTCGCGGGACAGGGACCTCCTACGAGCAGTACTTC.

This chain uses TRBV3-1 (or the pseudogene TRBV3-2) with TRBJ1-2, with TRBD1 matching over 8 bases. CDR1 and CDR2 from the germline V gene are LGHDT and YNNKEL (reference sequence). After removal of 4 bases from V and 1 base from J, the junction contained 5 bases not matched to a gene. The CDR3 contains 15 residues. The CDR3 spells CASSPLTGVNYGYTF. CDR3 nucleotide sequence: TGTGCCAGCAGCCCCCTGACAGGGGTTAACTATGGCTACACCTTC.

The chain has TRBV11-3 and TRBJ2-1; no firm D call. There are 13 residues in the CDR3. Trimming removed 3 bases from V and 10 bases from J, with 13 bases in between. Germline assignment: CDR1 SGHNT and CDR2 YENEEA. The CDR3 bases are TGTGCCAGCAGCTTGGAGACGACTGGAGAGCAGTTCTTC. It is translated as CASSLETTGEQFF.

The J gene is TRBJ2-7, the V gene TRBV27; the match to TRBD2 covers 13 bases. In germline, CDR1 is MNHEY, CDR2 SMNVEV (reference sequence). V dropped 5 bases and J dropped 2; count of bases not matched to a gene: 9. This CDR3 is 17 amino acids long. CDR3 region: CASSTRTSGSQAYEQYF. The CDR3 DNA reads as TGTGCCAGCAGTACCCGGACTAGCGGGAGTCAGGCCTACGAGCAGTACTTC.

For the CDR3, the DNA is TGTGCCAGCAGTTCCGTGGCGGGAGGGTACAATGAGCAGTTCTTC. Its translation is CASSSVAGGYNEQFF. This rearrangement joins TRBV7-3 to TRBJ2-1, with TRBD2 identical over 9 bases. V dropped 6 bases and J dropped 4; count of bases not matched to a gene: 7. Germline V gives CDR1 SGHTA, CDR2 FQGTGA. This CDR3 is 15 amino acids long.

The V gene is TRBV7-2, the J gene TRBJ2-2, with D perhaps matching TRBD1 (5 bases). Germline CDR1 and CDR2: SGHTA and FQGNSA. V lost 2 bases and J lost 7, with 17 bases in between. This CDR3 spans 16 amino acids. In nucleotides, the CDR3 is TGTGCCAGCAGCTTAAGGGGCGCAGGGAAGGACGGGGAGCTGTTTTTT. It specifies CASSLRGAGKDGELFF.

The CDR3 bases are TGCGCCAGCAGCCGGGAACGGGATTCACCCCTCCACTTT. Translation gives CASSRERDSPLHF. This chain uses TRBV5-1 with TRBJ1-6; D not certain. The CDR3 runs 13 residues. Germline V gene sequence: CDR1 SGHRS, CDR2 YFSETQ. V dropped 4 bases and J dropped 8 bases, with 10 bases sitting between them.

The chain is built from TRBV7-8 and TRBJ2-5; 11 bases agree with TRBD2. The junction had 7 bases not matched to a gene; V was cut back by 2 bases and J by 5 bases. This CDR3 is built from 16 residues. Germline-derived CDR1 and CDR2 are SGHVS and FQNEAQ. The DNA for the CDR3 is TGTGCCAGCAGCTTAAGCACTAGCGGGAGCCACGAGACCCAGTACTTC. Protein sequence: CASSLSTSGSHETQYF.